One sample yielded the 29 T cell receptor beta chains listed below, sequenced in a study of T cell changes during pregnancy in multiple sclerosis. Profiled with immunoSEQ multiplex PCR; TCRdb holds only in-frame clones, not every one. The sample records some 38,000 clones, 90% to 95% being singletons. This material consisted of CD4+ T cells from peripheral blood mononuclear cells, taken in the second trimester of pregnancy. Receptors were obtained from a female donor in good health, enrolled as a control in a pregnancy study.

This chain uses TRBV7-2 with TRBJ2-7; 8 nucleotides line up with TRBD1. V dropped 5 bases and J dropped 6; count of bases not matched to a gene: 9. The CDR3 is 14 residues long. Looked up from germline, CDR1 is SGHTA and CDR2 is FQGNSA. The CDR3 DNA sequence: TGTGCCAGCAGCGTAGACAGGGGCCCGGGCGAGCAGTACTTC. Protein sequence: CASSVDRGPGEQYF. Looking up the rest from reference TRBV7-2 and TRBJ2-7 gives the full variable domain: GAGVSQSPSNKVTEKGKDVELRCDPISGHTALYWYRQSLGQGLEFLIYFQGNSAPDKSGLPSDRFSAERTGGSVSTLTIQRTQQEDSAVYLCASSVDRGPGEQYFGPGTRLTVT.

This clone was seen just once. V and J are TRBV6-5 and TRBJ1-4; tentative D call: TRBD1 (6 bases). Germline CDR1 and CDR2: MNHEY and SVGAGI. Trimming took 7 bases from V and 8 from J, leaving 17 bases between them. This CDR3 is built from 14 residues. CDR3 DNA: TGTGCCAGCATGCGCGGGGGGCCGGGAGAAAAACTGTTTTTT. Protein product: CASMRGGPGEKLFF.

The count of this clone is one. The chain recombines TRBV30 with TRBJ2-4, with TRBD1 as a possible D gene (6 bases). CDR1 GTSNPN and CDR2 SVGIG come from the germline V gene (reference sequence). The V gene lost 7 bases and the J gene lost 4 bases, with 14 bases spanning the gap. The CDR3 extends over 13 amino acids. The chain's CDR3 is CASKGDKKNIQYF. Here the CDR3 DNA reads TGTGCCTCTAAGGGGGACAAAAAAAACATTCAGTACTTC. The complete variable domain, with remaining parts taken from reference TRBV30 and TRBJ2-4, reads SQTIHQWPATLVQPVGSPLSLECTVEGTSNPNLYWYRQAAGRGLQLLFYSVGIGQISSEVPQNLSASRPQDRQFILSSKKLLLSDSGFYLCASKGDKKNIQYFGAGTRLSVL.

The J gene is TRBJ2-2, the V gene TRBV7-9, with D possibly being TRBD1 (5 bases). Germline V gives CDR1 SEHNR, CDR2 FQNEAQ (reference sequence). The CDR3 runs 14 residues. V shed 7 bases and J shed 7 bases, with 16 bases lying between them. CDR3 loop: CASNWGSQGGELFF. The CDR3 DNA sequence: TGTGCCAGCAACTGGGGCTCTCAAGGCGGGGAGCTGTTTTTT.

This clone appeared once. This rearrangement joins TRBV27 to TRBJ1-5, with TRBD1 identical over 8 bases. CDR1 is MNHEY and CDR2 is SMNVEV in the germline V gene (reference sequence). This CDR3 region has 14 residues. With V trimmed by 6 bases and J by 4 bases, 5 bases remained unmatched. The CDR3 coding sequence is TGTGCCAGCAGGGGACAGGTAGAAAATCAGCCCCAGCATTTT. Translated: CASRGQVENQPQHF.

This clone was recorded once. The chain recombines TRBV18 with TRBJ2-3, with D maybe TRBD2 (5 bases). The CDR3 covers 17 residues. The V end lost 2 bases, the J end lost 0 bases, and 15 bases lay between the germline ends. Germline V lookup: CDR1 KGHSH, CDR2 LQKENI. CDR3 protein: CASSPIRRSASTDTQYF. The CDR3, as DNA: TGTGCCAGCTCACCAATACGACGTAGCGCTAGCACAGATACGCAGTATTTT.

V is TRBV4-1 and J is TRBJ2-4; TRBD1 might be the D (5 bases). Germline V CDR1 and CDR2: MGHRA, YSYEKL. CDR3 length: 15 amino acids. V lost 3 bases and J 1 base, leaving 10 bases between the germline ends. As DNA, the CDR3 is TGCGCCAGCAGCCAGACCAGGGATGCCAAAAACATTCAGTACTTC. Protein product: CASSQTRDAKNIQYF.

The gene calls are TRBV29-1 and TRBJ2-6; maybe TRBD1 (6 bases). CDR3 size: 14 residues. CDR1 is SQVTM and CDR2 is ANQGSEA in the germline V gene. V was trimmed by 6 bases and J by 4 bases, leaving 13 bases between them. CDR3 sequence: CSVAGTSGANVLTF. CDR3 bases: TGCAGCGTAGCCGGGACATCCGGGGCCAACGTCCTGACTTTC.

V and J are TRBV15 and TRBJ2-4; D not resolved. The germline V gene encodes CDR1 LNHNV and CDR2 YYDKDF (reference sequence). Trimming took off 1 base at V and 0 bases at J, with 10 bases between the two ends. CDR3 length: 16 residues. CDR3 residues: CATSRAPDVAKNIQYF. The CDR3 bases are TGTGCCACCAGCAGAGCCCCAGATGTAGCCAAAAACATTCAGTACTTC.

The chain employs TRBV18 and TRBJ1-2; D possibly corresponds to TRBD1 (5 bases). The CDR3 consists of 11 residues. Trimming removed 4 bases at V and 8 bases at J, with 8 bases between. The germline V gene has CDR1 KGHSH and CDR2 LQKENI. In nucleotides, the CDR3 is TGTGCCAGCTCACAACAGGAAGGCTACACCTTC. It yields the protein CASSQQEGYTF. The entire variable domain, with the rest obtained from reference TRBV18 and TRBJ1-2, is as follows: NAGVMQNPRHLVRRRGQEARLRCSPMKGHSHVYWYRQLPEEGLKFMVYLQKENIIDESGMPKERFSAEFPKEGPSILRIQQVVRGDSAAYFCASSQQEGYTFGSGTRLTVV.

The V call is TRBV7-2, the J call TRBJ2-6, with D unresolved. CDR1 is SGHTA, CDR2 FQGNSA, per germline. This CDR3 region has 15 residues. V dropped 5 bases and J dropped 2 bases, with 10 bases sitting between them. CDR3 residues: CASSLLAAGANVLTF. CDR3 in DNA: TGTGCCAGCAGCCTACTTGCGGCTGGGGCCAACGTCCTGACTTTC.

The J gene is TRBJ2-1, the V gene TRBV7-2, with D unclear. V shed 0 bases and J shed 5 bases, with 5 bases lying between them. The germline gives CDR1 SGHTA, CDR2 FQGNSA. The CDR3 extends over 13 amino acids. CDR3 nucleotide sequence: TGTGCCAGCAGCTTAGCGCGGAACAATGAGCAGTTCTTC. Translated, it gives CASSLARNNEQFF.

The chain is built from TRBV7-2 and TRBJ1-2, with 9 nucleotides matching TRBD1. Losses at the gene ends were 5 bases for V and 3 bases for J; bases not matched to a gene: 13. Germline V CDR1 and CDR2: SGHTA, FQGNSA. CDR3 size: 17 residues. The CDR3 protein is CASSAPGQGISHYGYTF. CDR3 DNA sequence: TGTGCCAGCAGCGCACCGGGACAGGGAATTTCGCACTATGGCTACACCTTC.

The chain links TRBV18 to TRBJ2-3; D is ambiguous. The germline gives CDR1 KGHSH, CDR2 LQKENI. The V end was cut by 6 bases, the J end by 2 bases, with 15 bases between. The CDR3 is 15 amino acids. The DNA of the CDR3 is TGTGCCAGCTCCCAACGATCTACTACCACAGATACGCAGTATTTT. Its translation is CASSQRSTTTDTQYF.

As for this clone: This same CDR3 is encoded by further DNA sequences in the sample. The chain is built from TRBV5-4 and TRBJ1-6; tentatively, D is TRBD1 (5 bases). The CDR3 has 15 amino acids. Trimming left V 1 base short and J 13 bases short, with 18 bases between. The germline V gene has CDR1 SGHNT and CDR2 YYREEE (reference sequence). The CDR3 region is CASSLWGRAGNPLHF. In DNA form, the CDR3 reads TGTGCCAGCAGCTTGTGGGGCCGCGCGGGGAATCCCCTCCACTTT.

J is TRBJ2-1 and V is TRBV11-2; 10 bases are a match to TRBD2. The CDR3 runs 17 residues. With V trimmed by 5 bases and J by 2 bases, 9 bases remained unmatched. The germline gives CDR1 SGHAT, CDR2 FQNNGV. The CDR3 DNA follows: TGTGCCAGCAGCCCCTCGGAGCGGGGGGGGACCTACAATGAGCAGTTCTTC. As protein: CASSPSERGGTYNEQFF.

The chain recombines TRBV5-6 with TRBJ2-5; 9 bases align to TRBD1. The J call is uncertain, as TRBJ2-7 better fits the DNA end. The CDR3 is 15 residues long. The V gene's germline CDR1 is SGHDT and CDR2 YYEEEE. The CDR3 DNA reads as TGTGCCAGCAGCAATTCCGGGACAGGGCGACACGAGCAGTACTTC. Protein product: CASSNSGTGRHEQYF.

The rearrangement links TRBV2 to TRBJ1-2; D is uncertain. With 2 bases removed from V and 8 bases from J, the gap between germline ends came to 12 bases. The CDR3 sequence is 13 residues long. In germline, CDR1 is SNHLY, CDR2 FYNNEI. The CDR3 DNA is TGTGCCAGCAGTGAAATTGTAGCGGGCGGCTACACCTTC. As protein: CASSEIVAGGYTF.

This clone was seen a few times. This chain connects TRBV4-2 to TRBJ1-3; D gene ambiguous. V was pared by 1 base and J by 0 bases, with 13 bases between. Germline values: CDR1 LGHNA, CDR2 YNFKEQ. The CDR3 length is 17 residues. The CDR3 region has the DNA TGTGCCAGCAGCCAAGGGGGAGTCCTGCTCTCTGGAAACACCATATATTTT. Translation gives CASSQGGVLLSGNTIYF.

The J gene is TRBJ1-2, the V gene TRBV7-2, with 7 bases matching TRBD1. Germline V gene lookup returns CDR1 SGHTA and CDR2 FQGNSA. CDR3 size: 12 residues. The V gene end was trimmed by 7 bases and the J gene end by 4 bases; junction bases not matched to a gene: 3. The CDR3 coding sequence is TGTGCCAGCACCCGGGACAGCTATGGCTACACCTTC. This encodes CASTRDSYGYTF.

The rearrangement joins TRBV7-9 to TRBJ2-7; possibly TRBD2 for D (5 bases). V lost 4 bases and J lost 5, with 9 bases in between. The length of the CDR3 is 12 residues. Germline loops: CDR1 SEHNR, CDR2 FQNEAQ (reference sequence). CDR3 protein: CASSSRGNEQYF. Written as DNA, the CDR3 is TGTGCCAGCAGCTCCAGAGGGAACGAGCAGTACTTC.

The chain links TRBV28 to TRBJ2-7; TRBD1 aligns across 8 bases. Trimming removed 3 bases from V and 4 bases from J; junction bases left unmatched: 5. The germline CDR1 and CDR2 sequences are MDHEN and SYDVKM. The CDR3 is 14 amino acids. CDR3 sequence reads: CASSFGTGFYEQYF. For the CDR3, the DNA is TGTGCCAGCAGTTTTGGGACAGGTTTTTACGAGCAGTACTTC.

The CDR3 bases are TGTGCCAGCAGCGCCGGGAAAGCGGGGGGGCCCCACGAGCAGTACTTC. This encodes CASSAGKAGGPHEQYF. This sequence joins TRBV7-9 and TRBJ2-7; 10 nucleotides line up with TRBD2. Per germline, CDR1 SEHNR and CDR2 FQNEAQ (reference sequence). V gave up 5 bases and J gave up 5 bases; unmatched junction bases: 12. The CDR3 contains 16 residues.

The chain recombines TRBV7-9 with TRBJ1-4; 10 bases align to TRBD1. V dropped 5 bases and J dropped 8; count of bases not matched to a gene: 11. The V gene's germline CDR1 is SEHNR and CDR2 FQNEAQ (reference sequence). The length of the CDR3 is 16 residues. The DNA of the CDR3 is TGTGCCAGCAGCCAAGACAGGGGGCAATATAACGAAAAACTGTTTTTT. This gives the protein CASSQDRGQYNEKLFF.

J is TRBJ1-1 and V is TRBV6-5; possibly TRBD1 for D (6 bases). This CDR3 region has 15 residues. V was trimmed by 4 bases and J by 10 bases, leaving 22 bases between them. From germline, CDR1 is MNHEY and CDR2 SVGAGI. The CDR3, as DNA: TGTGCCAGCAGTTCCCAACACTCAGGGGCAATACGAGCTTTCTTT. Encoded protein: CASSSQHSGAIRAFF.

V gene TRBV19 combines with J gene TRBJ2-1, with 9 positions matching TRBD2. Germline V gene data show CDR1 as LNHDA and CDR2 as SQIVND (reference sequence). There are 17 residues in the CDR3. The J segment lost 0 bases and the V segment lost 4 bases, leaving 7 bases of the junction unmatched. CDR3 DNA: TGTGCCAGTAGTAGGGGGAGCGGGGGGAGCTCCTACAATGAGCAGTTCTTC. Its translation is CASSRGSGGSSYNEQFF.

The V gene is TRBV9, the J gene TRBJ2-5, with 9 bases aligning to TRBD2. The V gene end was trimmed by 0 bases and the J gene end by 2 bases; junction bases not matched to a gene: 5. The CDR3 runs 16 residues. Germline CDR1 and CDR2: SGDLS and YYNGEE. The CDR3 is CASSVVRAGGQETQYF. DNA for the CDR3: TGTGCCAGCAGCGTAGTGCGAGCGGGGGGACAAGAGACCCAGTACTTC.

The chain uses TRBV10-3 and TRBJ2-7, with TRBD1 as a possible D gene (6 bases). The CDR3 runs 13 residues. Germline assignment: CDR1 ENHRY and CDR2 SYGVKD. V gave up 4 bases and J gave up 2 bases, with 9 bases separating them. DNA for the CDR3: TGTGCCATCAGTGTGAGGGGGACCTACGAGCAGTACTTC. This sequence encodes CAISVRGTYEQYF.

The chain couples TRBV7-2 to TRBJ2-3, with 7 bases aligning to TRBD2. The CDR3 sequence is 13 residues long. The J segment lost 1 base and the V segment lost 6 bases, leaving 1 base of the junction unmatched. Germline-derived CDR1 and CDR2 are SGHTA and FQGNSA. CDR3 coding DNA: TGTGCCAGCAGACGGGGGGGCACAGATACGCAGTATTTT. Protein product: CASRRGGTDTQYF.